This TCR beta chain emerged from a study of shared clonotypes between healthy human individuals. TCRdb's copy holds only in-frame clones and misses some; the assay was immunoSEQ multiplex PCR. The data contain some 2 million clones, over 85% of them singletons. Terminally differentiated effector memory CD45RA+ cells were excluded by CCR7 positive selection of CD45RO-negative cells. CDR3 length equals 15 residues. V was cut by 1 base and J by 4 bases, with 10 bases left in between. CDR1 and CDR2 from the germline V gene are PRHDT and FYEKMQ (reference sequence). Material: naive CD8+ T cells sorted from blood. The rearrangement uses TRBV13 and TRBJ2-2, with a possible D match to TRBD1 (5 bases). The sequence came from a man younger than 30 in good health. CDR3 DNA sequence: TGTGCCAGCAGCTTAGAAGGGGTTGGCACCGGGGAGCTGTTTTTT. This encodes CASSLEGVGTGELFF.